What follows is one T cell receptor (beta chain) and its context. What it binds is not known. The sample is drawn from a study of cytotoxic CD8 clonotypes in ibrutinib-treated CLL. The CDR3 length is 15 residues. Between the trimmed V and J ends, which lost 6 bases and 3 bases, there was a span of 16 bases. Germline CDR1 is MDHEN and CDR2 is SYDVKM. Study observations and caveats: Measured clonality at baseline was greater than in age-matched healthy donors and tracked with circulating CD8+ T-cell counts.

Sequencing was performed with immunoSEQ multiplex PCR; in TCRdb, only in-frame clones are kept and a portion is missing. The table shows over 95,000 clones, with approximately 56% occurring only once. For TCR beta libraries, roughly 2.2 micrograms of genomic DNA were obtained from cryopreserved PBMCs. This sequence joins TRBV28 and TRBJ2-3; D gene unclear. The origin of this receptor is a human donor with chronic lymphocytic leukemia. This material consisted of PBMCs, taken after 24 months of ibrutinib treatment. In DNA, the CDR3 is TGTGCCAGCAGCTTTGAGCAACCTCGTACAGATACGCAGTATTTT. It specifies CASSFEQPRTDTQYF.